Below, one TCR beta chain is given with its context. Germline CDR1 LNHDA, CDR2 SQIVND (reference sequence). V gave up 5 bases and J gave up 5 bases; unmatched junction bases: 8. The CDR3 has 15 amino acids. This sample is part of a study of prognosis after radiotherapy for stage I lung cancer. Study details: While roughly 15 patients showed no significant progression after radiotherapy, a few developed distant metastases at a median of 7 months.

Amplicons of TCR beta CDR3 were generated from genomic DNA by two-round multiplex PCR. First-round PCR employed TRBV- and TRBJ-specific primers for each gene. TCRdb redid the calling of the multiplex PCR reads with MiXCR, one entry per CDR3 protein. The sample contains roughly 30,000 distinct CDR3 sequences, 42% of which appear only once. The source is a donor over 45 with non-small cell lung cancer. The J gene is TRBJ1-5, the V gene TRBV19, with TRBD1 matching 8 bases. Sequenced here: PBMCs, sampled before or after stereotactic body radiation therapy (not recorded which). The CDR3 nucleotides are TGTGCCAGTAGTTCCGGGACAGGCATGTATCAGCCCCAGCATTTT. Encoded protein: CASSSGTGMYQPQHF. Looking up the rest from reference TRBV19 and TRBJ1-5 gives the full variable domain: DGGITQSPKYLFRKEGQNVTLSCEQNLNHDAMYWYRQDPGQGLRLIYYSQIVNDFQKGDIAEGYSVSREKKESFPLTVTSAQKNPTAFYLCASSSGTGMYQPQHFGDGTRLSIL.